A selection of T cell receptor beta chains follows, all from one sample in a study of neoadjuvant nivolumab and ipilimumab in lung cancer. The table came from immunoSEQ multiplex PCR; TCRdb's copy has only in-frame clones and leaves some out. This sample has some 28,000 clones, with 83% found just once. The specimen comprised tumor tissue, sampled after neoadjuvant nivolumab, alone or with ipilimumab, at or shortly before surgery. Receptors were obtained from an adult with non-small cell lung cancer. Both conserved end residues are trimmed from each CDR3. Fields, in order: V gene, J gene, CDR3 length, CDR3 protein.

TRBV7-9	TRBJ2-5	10	ASSFHGETQY
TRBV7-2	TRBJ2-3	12	ASSRDRVTDTQY
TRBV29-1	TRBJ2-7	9	SALTLYEQY
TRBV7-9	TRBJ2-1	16	ASSLGLAGGSSYNEQF
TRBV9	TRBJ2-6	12	ASKGVSGANVLT
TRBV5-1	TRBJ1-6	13	ASSFSFDYNSPLH
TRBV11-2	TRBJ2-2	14	ASSLGRNANTGELF
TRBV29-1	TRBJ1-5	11	SVGDKSNQPQH
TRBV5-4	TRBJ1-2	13	ASSLDRGELYGYT
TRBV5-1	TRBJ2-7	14	ASSLGSSGGIDEQY